This TCR beta chain came from a study of T cell repertoires in cytomegalovirus infection. The study's findings and limits: CMV carriers with the relevant HLA were identified by cumulative public TCR beta family frequency.

Each CDR3 protein is one row after TCRdb ran MiXCR on the reads. Of about 830,000 distinct CDR3 sequences listed, about 33% were seen once; the top ten hold around 12%. This clonotype came up a few times. Its antigen is still unknown. Germline V CDR1 and CDR2: DFQATT, SNEGSKA (reference sequence). The V segment lost 5 bases and the J segment 0 bases; nucleotides outside the gene matches: 3. CDR3 length: 14 amino acids. The chain joins TRBV20-1 to TRBJ2-1; 8 nucleotides agree with TRBD1. The receptor was derived from a human donor in good health (CMV status not recorded). Some clones in this sample may be carry-over from other donors' samples. The source was cultured CD8+ T cells from PBMCs, collected from culture after CMV antigen stimulation. This chain's CDR3 is CSAWDRYSYNEQFF. In nucleotides, the CDR3 is TGCAGTGCTTGGGACAGGTACTCCTACAATGAGCAGTTCTTC.